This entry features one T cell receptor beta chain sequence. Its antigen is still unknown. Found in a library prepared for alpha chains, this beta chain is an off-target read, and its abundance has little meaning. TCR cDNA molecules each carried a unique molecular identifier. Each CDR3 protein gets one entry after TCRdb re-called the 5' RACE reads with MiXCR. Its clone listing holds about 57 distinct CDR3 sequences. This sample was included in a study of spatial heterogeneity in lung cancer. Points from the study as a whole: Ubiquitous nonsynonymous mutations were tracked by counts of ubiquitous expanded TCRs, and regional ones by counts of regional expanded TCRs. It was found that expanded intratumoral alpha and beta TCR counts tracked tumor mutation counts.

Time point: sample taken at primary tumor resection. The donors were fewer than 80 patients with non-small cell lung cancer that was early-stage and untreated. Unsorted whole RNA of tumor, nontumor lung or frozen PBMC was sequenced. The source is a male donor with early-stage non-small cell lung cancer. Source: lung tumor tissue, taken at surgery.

CDR3 coding DNA: TGTGCCAGCAGTTACCTAGCGGGAGACAACTACGAGCAGTACTTC. This codes for CASSYLAGDNYEQYF. The rearrangement joins TRBV6-5 to TRBJ2-7, with TRBD2 matching over 10 bases. Per the germline V gene, CDR1 is MNHEY and CDR2 is SVGAGI. Unmatched junction bases numbered 4, after V lost 2 bases and J lost 3 bases. The CDR3 consists of 15 residues.